Listed below are T cell receptor beta chains from one sample, sequenced in a study of Graves' ophthalmopathy and Graves' hyperthyroidism. TCRdb passed the multiplex PCR reads through MiXCR, listing each CDR3 protein once. The data show 200,000 to 250,000 distinct CDR3 sequences, about a fifth seen once. The sample consisted of peripheral blood. These TCRs come from a woman in her 50s with Graves' ophthalmopathy. Both conserved end residues are part of each CDR3. The D gene is left open where the match is weak. Some rows have no size entry. The others give once, few or many, or a class for an expanded clone.

length: 17; D: TRBD1; size: NA; J: TRBJ2-2; V: TRBV2; CDR3: CASGSRDRERDTGELFF; DNA: TGTGCCAGCGGGTCCCGGGACAGGGAGAGGGACACCGGGGAGCTGTTTTTT
length: 15; D: TRBD1; size: many; J: TRBJ1-1; V: TRBV5-1; CDR3: CASSLRDRVGTEAFF; DNA: TGCGCCAGCAGCTTGAGGGACAGGGTAGGAACTGAAGCTTTCTTT
length: 14; D: NA; size: few; J: TRBJ2-5; V: TRBV29-1; CDR3: CSSRDKEVPETQYF; DNA: TGCAGCTCCCGGGACAAAGAGGTTCCAGAGACCCAGTACTTC
length: 12; D: NA; size: many; J: TRBJ2-7; V: TRBV6-1; CDR3: CASIGGAYEQYF; DNA: TGTGCCAGCATAGGCGGGGCCTACGAGCAGTACTTC
length: 17; D: NA; size: many; J: TRBJ1-1; V: TRBV2; CDR3: CASSETRDPEWNTEAFF; DNA: TGTGCCAGCAGCGAGACGAGGGACCCTGAATGGAACACTGAAGCTTTCTTT
length: 12; D: NA; size: many; J: TRBJ1-2; V: TRBV9; CDR3: CASRSGEFGYTF; DNA: TGTGCCAGCAGGTCAGGGGAATTTGGCTACACCTTC
length: 16; D: NA; size: many; J: TRBJ2-1; V: TRBV7-3; CDR3: CASSPTVGVDRNEQFF; DNA: TGTGCCAGCAGCCCAACGGTTGGGGTGGATCGGAATGAGCAGTTCTTC
length: 13; D: TRBD1; size: many; J: TRBJ1-1; V: TRBV6-2/TRBV6-3; CDR3: CASSYRTGAEAFF; DNA: TGTGCCAGCAGTTACCGGACAGGGGCTGAAGCTTTCTTT
length: 14; D: NA; size: many; J: TRBJ1-1; V: TRBV6-1; CDR3: CASSDNWGGTEAFF; DNA: TGTGCCAGCAGTGATAACTGGGGTGGCACTGAAGCTTTCTTT
length: 14; D: NA; size: many; J: TRBJ1-2; V: TRBV19; CDR3: CASTTLRAIDGYTF; DNA: TGTGCCAGTACTACCCTCCGGGCCATCGATGGCTACACCTTC
length: 16; D: NA; size: few; J: TRBJ2-6; V: TRBV6-1; CDR3: CASTTVGGSGANVLTF; DNA: TGTGCCAGCACCACAGTGGGAGGCTCTGGGGCCAACGTCCTGACTTTC
length: 14; D: NA; size: NA; J: TRBJ2-7; V: TRBV12-3/TRBV12-4; CDR3: CASSLFKGWSEQYF; DNA: TGTGCCAGCAGTTTATTCAAGGGATGGAGCGAGCAGTACTTC
length: 15; D: TRBD2; size: many; J: TRBJ2-5; V: TRBV4-2; CDR3: CASSQASGNRETQYF; DNA: TGTGCCAGCAGCCAAGCTAGCGGGAACCGGGAGACCCAGTACTTC
length: 15; D: NA; size: few; J: TRBJ2-7; V: TRBV7-9; CDR3: CASSLETGGSYEQYF; DNA: TGTGCCAGCAGCTTAGAAACTGGGGGCTCCTACGAGCAGTACTTC
length: 15; D: TRBD1; size: many; J: TRBJ1-5; V: TRBV6-5; CDR3: CASGRRRGSGQPQHF; DNA: TGTGCCAGCGGACGACGCAGGGGGTCGGGTCAGCCCCAGCATTTT
length: 16; D: NA; size: NA; J: TRBJ2-2; V: TRBV4-1; CDR3: CASSQGYGGSAGELFF; DNA: TGCGCCAGCAGCCAAGGGTATGGGGGATCGGCCGGGGAGCTGTTTTTT
length: 14; D: NA; size: NA; J: TRBJ2-2; V: TRBV19; CDR3: CASSTKQGSGELFF; DNA: TGTGCCAGTAGTACGAAACAGGGATCTGGGGAGCTGTTTTTT
length: 15; D: TRBD1; size: NA; J: TRBJ1-2; V: TRBV9; CDR3: CASSMGQSLNYGYTF; DNA: TGTGCCAGCAGCATGGGACAGTCACTAAACTATGGCTACACCTTC
length: 17; D: NA; size: few; J: TRBJ2-5; V: TRBV30; CDR3: CAWSVIYLTGVEETQYF; DNA: TGTGCCTGGAGTGTAATTTATCTTACGGGAGTGGAGGAGACCCAGTACTTC
length: 22; D: TRBD2; size: many; J: TRBJ2-7; V: TRBV6-7; CDR3: CASSYPGTVPGLAGRPRGEQYF; DNA: TGTGCCAGCAGTTACCCCGGGACGGTTCCTGGACTAGCGGGCCGACCGCGGGGGGAGCAGTACTTC
length: 15; D: TRBD1; size: few; J: TRBJ2-2; V: TRBV24-1; CDR3: CATRGPGQGAGELFF; DNA: TGTGCCACCAGGGGCCCGGGACAGGGAGCCGGGGAGCTGTTTTTT
length: 16; D: NA; size: NA; J: TRBJ2-2; V: TRBV11-1; CDR3: CASVRWLQQNTGELFF; DNA: TGTGCCAGCGTAAGGTGGTTACAGCAGAACACCGGGGAGCTGTTTTTT